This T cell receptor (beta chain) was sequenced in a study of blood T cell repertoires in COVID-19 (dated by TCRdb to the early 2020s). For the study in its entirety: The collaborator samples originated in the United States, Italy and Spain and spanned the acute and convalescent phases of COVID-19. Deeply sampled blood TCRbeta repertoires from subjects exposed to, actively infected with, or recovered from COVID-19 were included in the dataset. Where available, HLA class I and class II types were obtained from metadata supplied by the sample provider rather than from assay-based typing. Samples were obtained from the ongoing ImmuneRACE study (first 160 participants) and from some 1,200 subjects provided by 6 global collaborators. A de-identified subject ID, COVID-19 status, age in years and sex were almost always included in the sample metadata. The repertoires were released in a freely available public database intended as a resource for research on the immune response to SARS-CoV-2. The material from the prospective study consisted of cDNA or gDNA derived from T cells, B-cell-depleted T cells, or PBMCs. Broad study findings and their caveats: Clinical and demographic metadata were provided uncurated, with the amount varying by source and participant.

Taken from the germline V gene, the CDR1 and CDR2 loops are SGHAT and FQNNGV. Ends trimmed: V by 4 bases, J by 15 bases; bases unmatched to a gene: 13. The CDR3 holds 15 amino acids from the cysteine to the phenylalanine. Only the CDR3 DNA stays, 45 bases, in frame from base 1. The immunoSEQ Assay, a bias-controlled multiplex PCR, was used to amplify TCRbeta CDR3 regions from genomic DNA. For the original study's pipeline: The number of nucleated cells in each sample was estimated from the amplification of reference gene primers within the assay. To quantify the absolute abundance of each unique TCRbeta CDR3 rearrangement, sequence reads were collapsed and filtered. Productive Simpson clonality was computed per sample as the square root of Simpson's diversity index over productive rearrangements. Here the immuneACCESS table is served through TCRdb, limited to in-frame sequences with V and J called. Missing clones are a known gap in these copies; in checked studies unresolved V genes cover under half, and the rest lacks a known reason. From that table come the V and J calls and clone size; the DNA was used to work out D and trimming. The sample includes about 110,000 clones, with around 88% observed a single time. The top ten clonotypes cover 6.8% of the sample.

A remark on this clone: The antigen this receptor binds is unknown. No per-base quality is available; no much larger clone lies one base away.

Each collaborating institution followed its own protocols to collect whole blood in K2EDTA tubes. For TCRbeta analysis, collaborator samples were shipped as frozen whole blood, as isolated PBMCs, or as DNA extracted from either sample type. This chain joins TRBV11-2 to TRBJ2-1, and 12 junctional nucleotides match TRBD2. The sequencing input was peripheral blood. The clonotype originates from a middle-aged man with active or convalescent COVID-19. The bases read TGTGCCAGCAGCTCCGGGACTAGCGGGTCTCCGAAACGGTTCTTC. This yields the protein CASSSGTSGSPKRFF.